Listed below are T cell receptor beta chains from one sample, sequenced in a study of cytomegalovirus exposure and HLA in healthy donors. Only in-frame clones appear in the TCRdb table, and some are missing; sequencing was by immunoSEQ multiplex PCR. The sample includes fewer than 130,000 clones, approximately 88% of them seen just once. The specimen was PBMCs. The receptors shown here come from a woman aged 25 to 39 in good health and CMV-seropositive. Each CDR3 is given with its conserved first and last residue. A D gene is named only where the DNA matches it firmly. A row's size may be missing; if present it is once, few, many or a size class.

clone_size d_call j_call v_call cdr3_aa cdr3_nt
- - TRBJ1-2 TRBV5-4 CASSFPGVEFGYTF TGTGCCAGCAGCTTTCCGGGGGTGGAATTTGGCTACACCTTC
- TRBD2 TRBJ2-7 TRBV19 CASSIGSGSSYEQYF TGTGCCAGTAGTATAGGAAGCGGGAGCTCCTACGAGCAGTACTTC
- TRBD2 TRBJ2-3 TRBV7-3 CASSPSGRGTDTQYF TGTGCCAGCAGCCCTAGCGGGAGAGGGACAGATACGCAGTATTTT
- - TRBJ2-2 TRBV25-1 CASSGRGPGELFF TGTGCCAGCAGTGGAAGGGGTCCCGGGGAGCTGTTTTTT
- TRBD1 TRBJ2-7 TRBV6-5 CASSYRQGTYEQYF TGTGCCAGCAGTTACAGACAGGGAACCTACGAGCAGTACTTC
few - TRBJ2-7 TRBV19 CASSISGIDGSYEQYF TGTGCCAGTAGTATATCGGGAATTGATGGGTCGTACGAGCAGTACTTC
once - TRBJ2-7 TRBV28 CASSSPLWGAYEQYF TGTGCCAGCAGTTCCCCCCTGTGGGGGGCCTACGAGCAGTACTTC
once - TRBJ2-1 TRBV30 CAWSDAVLGNEQFF TGTGCCTGGAGTGATGCGGTGCTTGGGAATGAGCAGTTCTTC
- TRBD2 TRBJ2-3 TRBV4-1 CASSQVSGTPYTDTQYF TGCGCCAGCAGCCAAGTAAGCGGGACTCCGTACACAGATACGCAGTATTTT
- TRBD1 TRBJ1-2 TRBV7-3 CASSPGQGRGYTF TGTGCCAGCAGCCCTGGACAGGGGAGAGGCTACACCTTC
once - TRBJ1-6 TRBV6-1 CASSEVRGNSPLHF TGTGCCAGCAGCGAAGTCCGGGGGAATTCACCCCTCCACTTT
- - TRBJ2-1 TRBV4-2 CASRRGSEQFF TGTGCCAGCAGACGGGGAAGTGAGCAGTTCTTC
- TRBD1 TRBJ2-3 TRBV10-3 CAISESGQFTDTQYF TGTGCCATCAGTGAGTCGGGACAGTTCACAGATACGCAGTATTTT
- TRBD2 TRBJ2-2 TRBV4-1 CASSQLPGLAANTGELFF TGCGCCAGCAGCCAACTCCCGGGACTAGCGGCGAACACCGGGGAGCTGTTTTTT
- TRBD1 TRBJ1-1 TRBV13 CASSLGTGTTEAFF TGTGCCAGCAGCTTAGGGACAGGGACCACTGAAGCTTTCTTT
few - TRBJ2-7 TRBV4-2 CASSPTRGSYEQYF TGTGCCAGCAGCCCAACTCGAGGCTCCTACGAGCAGTACTTC
few - TRBJ2-7 TRBV5-6 CASRTYGTTPREQYF TGTGCCAGCAGGACCTACGGGACAACCCCGCGCGAGCAGTACTTC
once - TRBJ1-1 TRBV28 CASSTPSFSTFF TGTGCCAGCAGTACCCCCTCCTTTAGTACTTTCTTT
- - TRBJ1-2 TRBV20-1 CSAPLGVGYTF TGCAGTGCCCCCCTAGGTGTTGGCTACACCTTC
- - TRBJ2-7 TRBV7-9 CASSSPVRYYEQYF TGTGCCAGCAGCTCCCCCGTCAGGTATTACGAGCAGTACTTC